The 9 T cell receptor beta chains listed next were all sequenced from one sample in a study of T cells after yellow fever vaccination. In TCRdb, the 5' RACE reads were re-called with MiXCR into one record per CDR3 protein. The sample lists fewer than 450,000 distinct CDR3 sequences; 4% were seen once. The sample here was PBMCs, taken 5 days after the yellow fever booster vaccination. The receptors here all came from a young man who received the YFV17D yellow fever vaccine.

The table lists this clonotype with a few counts. The chain employs TRBV5-6 and TRBJ2-7, with 7 bases lining up with TRBD2. This CDR3 is built from 15 residues. The V gene's germline CDR1 is SGHDT and CDR2 YYEEEE. The trim removed 3 bases at V and 6 bases at J, leaving 12 bases unmatched. CDR3 coding DNA: TGTGCCAGCAGCTCCGGACTAACGGGGAGGGGCGAGCAGTACGTC. Translated: CASSSGLTGRGEQYV.

This clonotype was counted many times. The chain joins TRBV11-2 to TRBJ2-3; unclear D gene. There are 12 residues in the CDR3. The V and J ends lost 3 bases and 2 bases respectively, with 3 bases between them. Germline CDR1 and CDR2: SGHAT and FQNNGV. The CDR3 nucleotides read TGTGCCAGCAGCTTCGTCACAGATACGCAGTATTTT. This sequence encodes CASSFVTDTQYF.

This clonotype appeared a few times. V usage is TRBV4-1 and J usage is TRBJ1-1; D unclear. Deletions cut 4 bases from V and 1 base from J, with 13 bases between. Germline values: CDR1 MGHRA, CDR2 YSYEKL. The CDR3 runs 15 residues. The CDR3 sequence: CASSPEQRTNTEAFF. DNA of the CDR3: TGCGCCAGCAGCCCGGAACAGAGGACGAACACTGAAGCTTTCTTT.

The V call is TRBV20-1, the J call TRBJ2-7; TRBD1 might be the D (6 bases). V was trimmed by 5 bases and J by 5 bases, leaving 19 bases between them. Germline V gives CDR1 DFQATT, CDR2 SNEGSKA (reference sequence). The CDR3 length is 14 residues. DNA for the CDR3: TGCAGTGCTTCCGGGACAAAGTTTAGCAACGAGCAGTACTTC. Amino acids: CSASGTKFSNEQYF.

This clonotype was counted between two and nine times. The chain carries TRBV20-1 and TRBJ2-5, with D possibly TRBD2 on 7 matching bases. The germline gives CDR1 DFQATT, CDR2 SNEGSKA (reference sequence). The CDR3 is 16 residues long. Trimming removed 1 base at V and 5 bases at J, with 20 bases between. The CDR3 protein is CSARGRGGVAQETQYF. CDR3 bases: TGCAGTGCTAGAGGTCGAGGGGGGGTAGCCCAGGAGACCCAGTACTTC.

A few counts support this clonotype. V usage is TRBV9 and J usage is TRBJ1-5; D unresolved. This CDR3 region has 13 residues. Trimming pared 0 bases from V and 4 bases from J, leaving 5 bases between. Germline CDR1 is SGDLS and CDR2 is YYNGEE. DNA of the CDR3: TGTGCCAGCAGCGTAGGGTGGAATCAGCCCCAGCATTTT. It is translated as CASSVGWNQPQHF.

Only a few counts were recorded for this clonotype. The chain is built from TRBV28 and TRBJ1-5, with D perhaps matching TRBD1 (5 bases). V was shortened by 11 bases and J by 2 bases, with 16 bases between the two germline ends. The CDR3 loop spans 14 amino acids. CDR1 and CDR2 from the germline V gene are MDHEN and SYDVKM. As DNA, the CDR3 is TGTGCCGTTGGTGGGGGGTCGGGCAATCAGCCCCAGCATTTT. This gives the protein CAVGGGSGNQPQHF.

In this sample, this clonotype turned up many times. This chain joins TRBV5-4 and TRBJ2-1; D possibly corresponds to TRBD2 (6 bases). The germline V and J ends were trimmed by 4 bases and 4 bases, with 15 bases remaining between them. CDR3 size: 15 residues. In germline, CDR1 is SGHNT, CDR2 YYREEE (reference sequence). The CDR3 DNA sequence: TGTGCCAGCAGCCAGGACTATGGACGGTACAATGAGCAGTTCTTC. This codes for CASSQDYGRYNEQFF.

Many counts were recorded for this clonotype. The rearrangement uses TRBV7-8 and TRBJ1-1, with a weak D call TRBD1 (5 bases). The germline gives CDR1 SGHVS, CDR2 FQNEAQ. CDR3 length: 16 residues. Trimming took off 2 bases at V and 0 bases at J, with 13 bases between the two ends. Here the CDR3 reads CASSLRTGTLNTEAFF. DNA of the CDR3: TGTGCCAGCAGCTTAAGGACTGGGACTTTGAACACTGAAGCTTTCTTT.